A selection of T cell receptor beta chains follows, all from one sample in a study of identical twins. TCRdb passed the 5' RACE reads through MiXCR, listing each CDR3 protein once. The data hold some 790,000 distinct CDR3 sequences, with 18% observed a single time. These data also featured in a second study, about T cells expressing NK-cell markers.

The sequenced sample consisted of PBMCs. The receptors stem from a woman aged 18-29 years in good health. Each CDR3 is given with its conserved first and last residue. A D gene is named only where the DNA matches it firmly. Not every row has a clone size; where given, it reads once, few, many or a size class.

13 NA many TRBJ1-5 TRBV5-6 TGTGCCAGCAGTCAGCGAAGCAATCAGCCCCAGCATTTT CASSQRSNQPQHF
15 NA few TRBJ1-4 TRBV6-1 TGTGCCAGCAGTGAACGGGTACAGGGAAGAGGAAAACTGTTTTTT CASSERVQGRGKLFF
17 TRBD2 few TRBJ2-1 TRBV20-1 TGCAGTGCTAGAGCTTCTCCGGGAGGGATATTCTACAATGAGCAGTTCTTC CSARASPGGIFYNEQFF
15 NA few TRBJ2-7 TRBV7-8 TGTGCCAGCAGCTTGTCCGGGAGACTATCCTACGAGCAGTACTTC CASSLSGRLSYEQYF
15 TRBD1 few TRBJ2-7 TRBV27 TGTGCCAGCAGTGCAACCGGGACAGGGGGCTACGAGCAGTACTTC CASSATGTGGYEQYF
16 TRBD2 few TRBJ2-3 TRBV9 TGTGCCAGCAGCGGAGAGGTCGGGGGGGGAACAGATACGCAGTATTTT CASSGEVGGGTDTQYF
17 TRBD1 NA TRBJ1-3 TRBV20-1 TGCAGTGCTAGAGATTCGGGACAGATATTCTCTGGAAACACCATATATTTT CSARDSGQIFSGNTIYF
15 TRBD2 NA TRBJ2-7 TRBV11-2 TGTGCCAGCAGTTTCGGACTAGCGGGGACCTACGAGCAGTACTTC CASSFGLAGTYEQYF
15 NA NA TRBJ2-2 TRBV5-1 TGCGCCAGCAGCTTGACAGCCGTAAACACCGGGGAGCTGTTTTTT CASSLTAVNTGELFF
13 NA NA TRBJ2-5 TRBV5-1 TGCGCCAGCGCCGGGACTGCTAAAGAGACCCAGTACTTC CASAGTAKETQYF
11 TRBD1 NA TRBJ2-7 TRBV14 TGTGCCAGCAGCCGTGGACAGGGGGAGTACTTC CASSRGQGEYF
13 NA NA TRBJ2-7 TRBV5-1 TGCGCCAGCAGCTCAACCTGGGGGAACGAGCAGTACTTC CASSSTWGNEQYF
12 NA few TRBJ2-3 TRBV29-1 TGCAGCGTTGGGGGTGGAGTGTACACGCAGTATTTT CSVGGGVYTQYF
16 TRBD2 NA TRBJ2-2 TRBV4-3 TGCGCCAGCAGCCAAGGAGCGGGAGCGGCACCCGGGGAGCTGTTTTTT CASSQGAGAAPGELFF
11 NA many TRBJ1-1 TRBV12-3/TRBV12-4 TGTGCCAGCAGTCTTACCACAGAAGCTTTCTTT CASSLTTEAFF
15 NA NA TRBJ2-1 TRBV2 TGTGCCAGCAGTGAAGAACGGGAATCCTACAATGAGCAGTTCTTC CASSEERESYNEQFF
15 TRBD1 once TRBJ2-7 TRBV20-1 TGCAGTGCTAGGGGTCCGGGACAGGGACCTTACGAGCAGTACTTC CSARGPGQGPYEQYF
14 NA few TRBJ2-1 TRBV29-1 TGCAGCGTGGCTCGTTCCTTCGGGTACAATGAGCAGTTCTTC CSVARSFGYNEQFF
16 TRBD2 few TRBJ2-7 TRBV7-6 TGTGCCAGCAGCTTAGTAATAGCGGGGGTATCCTACGAGCAGTACTTC CASSLVIAGVSYEQYF
13 NA NA TRBJ1-4 TRBV6-5 TGTGCCAGCAGATTGCTCCAGGGTGAAAAACTGTTTTTT CASRLLQGEKLFF
15 TRBD1 NA TRBJ2-7 TRBV12-3/TRBV12-4 TGTGCCAGCAGTACGAGAGGACAGGTATCCTACGAGCAGTACTTC CASSTRGQVSYEQYF
15 TRBD2 NA TRBJ2-7 TRBV7-2 TGTGCCAGCAGCGAGGGGACTACCCGGACCTACGAGCAGTACTTC CASSEGTTRTYEQYF
15 NA once TRBJ2-2 TRBV7-2 TGTGCCAGCAGCTGGGGACACCCGAACACCGGGGAGCTGTTTTTT CASSWGHPNTGELFF
14 NA NA TRBJ2-7 TRBV28 TGTGCCAGCAGCCCGACCGATAGCTCCTACGAGCAGTACTTC CASSPTDSSYEQYF
14 NA many TRBJ1-5 TRBV20-1 TGCAGTGCTAGAGGTCGGACCTCTAATCAGCCCCAGCATTTT CSARGRTSNQPQHF
14 NA NA TRBJ2-7 TRBV6-2/TRBV6-3 TGTGCCAGCAGTTCGCGGTGGTCCCTCTACGAGCAGTACTTC CASSSRWSLYEQYF
17 NA NA TRBJ2-1 TRBV3-1 TGTGCCAGCAGCCAAGCGGGTGGGAGGTCAGGGTACAATGAGCAGTTCTTC CASSQAGGRSGYNEQFF
14 TRBD2 NA TRBJ2-7 TRBV27 TGTGCCAGTGGGGGGGTCGCGAGCACCTACGAGCAGTACTTC CASGGVASTYEQYF
11 NA NA TRBJ2-1 TRBV11-2 TGTGCCAGCAAGGGGAGCAGTGAGCAGTTCTTC CASKGSSEQFF
13 NA few TRBJ1-3 TRBV29-1 TGCAGCGTTGAAAAGGGGACTGGAAACACCATATATTTT CSVEKGTGNTIYF
15 NA few TRBJ2-4 TRBV27 TGTGCCAGCAGTTTAAGTACAGGGTTGGAGGACATTCAGTACTTC CASSLSTGLEDIQYF
13 NA few TRBJ2-7 TRBV29-1 TGCAGCGTCCTACAGGGCCCAAAATACGAGCAGTACTTC CSVLQGPKYEQYF
18 NA many TRBJ2-3 TRBV9 TGTGCCAGCAGCGCAACCCACGGGACGGCGGCCAGCACAGATACGCAGTATTTT CASSATHGTAASTDTQYF
14 NA NA TRBJ1-5 TRBV3-1 TGTGCCAGCAGCCAAGTGTCAATGAATCAGCCCCAGCATTTT CASSQVSMNQPQHF
14 NA NA TRBJ2-3 TRBV19 TGTGCCAGTAGTTCAGCGTGGAGGACAGATACGCAGTATTTT CASSSAWRTDTQYF
15 NA few TRBJ2-6 TRBV12-3/TRBV12-4 TGTGCCAGCAGTCCCTGGGGGGCTGGGGCCAACGTCCTGACTTTC CASSPWGAGANVLTF
15 NA NA TRBJ1-4 TRBV5-4 TGTGCCAGCAGCCGAAAGGGGCAAACTAATGAAAAACTGTTTTTT CASSRKGQTNEKLFF
13 TRBD1 NA TRBJ2-3 TRBV20-1 TGCAGTGCTCGGGACAGGCGCGCAGATACGCAGTATTTT CSARDRRADTQYF
13 TRBD1 few TRBJ1-1 TRBV19 TGTGCCAGTTCGGGACAGGGGGTAACTGAAGCTTTCTTT CASSGQGVTEAFF
16 TRBD1 few TRBJ2-1 TRBV7-3 TGTGCCAGCAGCTCCTACCCGGGACAGGTCTACAATGAGCAGTTCTTC CASSSYPGQVYNEQFF
12 NA NA TRBJ2-5 TRBV7-9 TGTGCCAGCGGGACATTAAGAGGGACCCAGTACTTC CASGTLRGTQYF
14 NA few TRBJ2-2 TRBV5-1 TGCGCCAGCAGCCTCGACACGCGTGGGGGGGAGCTGTTTTTT CASSLDTRGGELFF
17 NA NA TRBJ2-3 TRBV12-3/TRBV12-4 TGTGCCAGCAGAATGTCCGTCGGCGAGGGTGGCACAGATACGCAGTATTTT CASRMSVGEGGTDTQYF
17 NA NA TRBJ2-1 TRBV7-9 TGTGCCAGCAGCGGGAGGGGGCTGGGAAGCTCCTACAATGAGCAGTTCTTC CASSGRGLGSSYNEQFF
15 TRBD2 few TRBJ2-7 TRBV29-1 TGCAGCGTTGCCGGGGGGAGCCTAATTACCTACGAGCAGTACTTC CSVAGGSLITYEQYF
15 NA few TRBJ2-7 TRBV5-5 TGTGCCAGCAGCCCGATCGGCGGGGATCGCTACGAGCAGTACTTC CASSPIGGDRYEQYF
15 NA few TRBJ2-1 TRBV20-1 TGCAGTGGACCGATCCATGGGGGTTCCTACAATGAGCAGTTCTTC CSGPIHGGSYNEQFF
15 TRBD2 NA TRBJ2-5 TRBV11-2 TGTGCCAGCAGCCCAGGGAGGGCCAAAAAAGAGACCCAGTACTTC CASSPGRAKKETQYF
17 TRBD1 NA TRBJ2-1 TRBV4-1 TGCGCCAGCAGCCAAGCCACTACAGGGGGGTCCTACAATGAGCAGTTCTTC CASSQATTGGSYNEQFF
14 NA NA TRBJ2-7 TRBV20-1 TGCAGTGCTATCCCTAGCGCCTATTCCTACGAGCAGTACTTC CSAIPSAYSYEQYF
13 TRBD2 NA TRBJ2-3 TRBV20-1 TGCAGTGCTAGAATCGGACTAGCAGATACGCAGTATTTT CSARIGLADTQYF
14 NA NA TRBJ1-4 TRBV5-2 TGTGCCAGTGGACACGGGCTCCTCTGCTGGGAACTGCTTTTT CASGHGLLCWELLF